This T cell receptor (beta chain) was found in a study of tumor and adjacent non-tumor tissue in lung cancer. As for the study in general: Patients were aged about 31 to 85, 10 men and about five women, stage I to III. On average, productive TCRbeta reads reached roughly 3.9 million per sample.

No cell sorting was done before RNA was extracted from the tissue. More than 3 cm separated this lung sample from the edge of the tumor. TCRbeta libraries were built with three rounds of nested PCR, modified from ARM-PCR. TCRdb reprocessed the multiplex PCR reads via MiXCR and lists one record per CDR3 protein. The table records 75,000 to 90,000 distinct CDR3 sequences, roughly three quarters of them present only once. This CDR3 is 16 amino acids long. Germline V gene sequence: CDR1 SQVTM, CDR2 ANQGSEA. The ends lost 8 bases at V and 4 bases at J; junction bases unmatched: 9. A remark on this clonotype: Its antigen remains unknown.

Points from the study as a whole: Patients with more diverse tumor TCRs had worse survival.

The origin of this receptor is a woman aged 45-65 years with non-small cell lung cancer. What was sequenced was distant non-tumor lung tissue. The V and J genes are TRBV29-1 and TRBJ2-2; 14 nucleotides line up with TRBD2. The CDR3 nucleotides are TGCAGCCTCACGACTAGCGGGAGGGAAGGCACCGGGGAGCTGTTTTTT. Protein: CSLTTSGREGTGELFF.